The 11 T cell receptor beta chains listed next were all sequenced from one sample in a study of cytomegalovirus exposure and HLA in healthy donors. 13 Jbeta primers and 60 Vbeta primers were used for the PCR. Generated by immunoSEQ multiplex PCR, the TCRdb table keeps only in-frame clones and is missing some. In the table there are over 95,000 clones, around three quarters of which are singletons. The sequencing input was PBMCs. The source of these receptors is a female donor in good health and CMV-seronegative.

This clone was seen more than once but under ten times. This chain connects TRBV7-2 to TRBJ1-4, with unresolved D. The CDR3 has 11 residues. Per germline, CDR1 SGHTA and CDR2 FQGNSA. With 3 bases removed from V and 8 bases from J, the gap between germline ends came to 4 bases. Here the CDR3 reads CASSFSEKLFF. CDR3 bases: TGTGCCAGCAGCTTCTCGGAAAAACTGTTTTTT. The full variable domain, with the rest looked up from reference TRBV7-2 and TRBJ1-4, is GAGVSQSPSNKVTEKGKDVELRCDPISGHTALYWYRQSLGQGLEFLIYFQGNSAPDKSGLPSDRFSAERTGGSVSTLTIQRTQQEDSAVYLCASSFSEKLFFGSGTQLSVL.

The chain employs TRBV10-2 and TRBJ1-6, with 7 bases aligning to TRBD1. There are 14 residues in the CDR3. Germline CDR1 reads WSHSY; CDR2 reads SAAADI. After removal of 3 bases from V and 6 bases from J, the junction contained 2 bases not matched to a gene. This CDR3 is CASSEPGGNSPLHF. The CDR3 coding sequence is TGCGCCAGCAGTGAACCAGGGGGTAATTCACCCCTCCACTTT.

The rearrangement joins TRBV5-1 to TRBJ2-5; maybe TRBD2 (7 bases). The CDR3 is made up of 15 amino acids. CDR1 and CDR2 from the germline V gene are SGHRS and YFSETQ. Trimming took off 0 bases at V and 7 bases at J, with 16 bases between the two ends. CDR3 coding DNA: TGCGCCAGCAGCTTGGGTACGGCGGGGGCCGGGACCCAGTACTTC. It specifies CASSLGTAGAGTQYF. Combining the CDR3 with reference TRBV5-1 and TRBJ2-5 gives the whole variable domain KAGVTQTPRYLIKTRGQQVTLSCSPISGHRSVSWYQQTPGQGLQFLFEYFSETQRNKGNFPGRFSGRQFSNSRSEMNVSTLELGDSALYLCASSLGTAGAGTQYFGPGTRLLVL.

The chain couples TRBV7-2 to TRBJ2-5; 7 positions agree with TRBD2. The J call is uncertain, as TRBJ2-7 better fits the DNA end. The CDR3 consists of 18 residues. CDR1 and CDR2 (germline): SGHTA, FQGNSA. CDR3 nucleotides: TGTGCCAGCAGCCTAAATAGGAGGTTTGGGGGGGGAGCCTACGAGCAGTACTTC. This gives the protein CASSLNRRFGGGAYEQYF.

The chain uses TRBV4-1 and TRBJ1-1; unclear D gene. Germline lookup yields CDR1 MGHRA and CDR2 YSYEKL. The CDR3 has 13 residues. V was clipped by 0 bases and J by 5 bases, with 7 bases between them. CDR3 region: CASSQDGETEAFF. The CDR3 bases are TGCGCCAGCAGCCAAGACGGGGAAACTGAAGCTTTCTTT.

DNA for the CDR3: TGTGCCAGCAGCAGAGGCGGAACTAATGAAAAACTGTTTTTT. This gives the protein CASSRGGTNEKLFF. The chain has TRBV14 and TRBJ1-4; no firm D call. This CDR3 has 14 amino acids. Trimming cost V 5 bases and J 1 base, with 8 bases left between them. Germline CDR1 and CDR2: SGHDN and FVKESK. Looking up the rest from reference TRBV14 and TRBJ1-4 gives the full variable domain: EAGVTQFPSHSVIEKGQTVTLRCDPISGHDNLYWYRRVMGKEIKFLLHFVKESKQDESGMPNNRFLAERTGGTYSTLKVQPAELEDSGVYFCASSRGGTNEKLFFGSGTQLSVL.

V is TRBV7-3 and J is TRBJ2-5, with 13 bases matching TRBD2. This CDR3 contains 15 residues. From germline, CDR1 is SGHTA and CDR2 FQGTGA. V was clipped by 2 bases and J by 4 bases; unmatched bases: 1. This chain's CDR3 is CASSLGLAGVETQYF. The CDR3 nucleotides read TGTGCCAGCAGCTTAGGACTAGCGGGGGTAGAGACCCAGTACTTC.

In its sample, this clone was seen a few times. The chain carries TRBV6-1 and TRBJ1-1; maybe TRBD1 (5 bases). The CDR3 sequence is 13 residues long. Deletions cut 2 bases from V and 5 bases from J, with 9 bases between. From germline, CDR1 is MNHNS and CDR2 SASEGT. The CDR3 DNA follows: TGTGCCAGCAGTGAATTGGGGGGTACTGAAGCTTTCTTT. Its protein is CASSELGGTEAFF.

The chain has TRBV5-4 and TRBJ2-3; weak D call: TRBD1 (6 bases). V was clipped by 1 base and J by 4 bases, with 16 bases between them. This CDR3 comprises 16 residues. Germline V gene data show CDR1 as SGHNT and CDR2 as YYREEE (reference sequence). In DNA form, the CDR3 reads TGTGCCAGCAGCTTGCAACCCCTGGGGGCCGCAGATACGCAGTATTTT. Amino acids: CASSLQPLGAADTQYF.

This chain uses TRBV6-5 with TRBJ1-1, with unresolved D. V was pared by 5 bases and J by 4 bases, with 8 bases between. This CDR3 is built from 12 residues. The V gene's germline CDR1 is MNHEY and CDR2 SVGAGI. The CDR3 coding sequence is TGTGCCAGCAGTGACGAGGTCACTGAAGCTTTCTTT. It specifies CASSDEVTEAFF.

The chain couples TRBV13 to TRBJ2-3, with 10 nucleotides matching TRBD2. In germline, CDR1 is PRHDT, CDR2 FYEKMQ (reference sequence). The CDR3 extends over 15 amino acids. J was trimmed by 4 bases and V by 3 bases; bases with no gene match: 4. The CDR3 DNA reads TGTGCCAGCAGCTTCGCTAGCGGGGGACCAGATACGCAGTATTTT. Translated: CASSFASGGPDTQYF.